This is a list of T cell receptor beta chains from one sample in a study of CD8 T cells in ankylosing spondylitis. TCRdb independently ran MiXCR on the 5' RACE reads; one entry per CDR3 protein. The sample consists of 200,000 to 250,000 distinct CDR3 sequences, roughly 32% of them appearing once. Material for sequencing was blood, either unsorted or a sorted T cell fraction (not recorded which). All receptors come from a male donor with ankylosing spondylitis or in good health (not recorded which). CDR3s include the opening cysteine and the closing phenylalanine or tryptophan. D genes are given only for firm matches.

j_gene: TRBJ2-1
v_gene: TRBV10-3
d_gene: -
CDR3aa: CAITWDFPDNEQFF

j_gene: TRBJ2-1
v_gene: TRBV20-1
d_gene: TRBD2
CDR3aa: CSARDSLTSGFIVEQFF

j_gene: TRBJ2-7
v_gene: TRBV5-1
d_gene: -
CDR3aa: CASIPDAGSYEQYF

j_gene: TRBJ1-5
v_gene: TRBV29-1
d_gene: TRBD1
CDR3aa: CSVGTVNQPQHF

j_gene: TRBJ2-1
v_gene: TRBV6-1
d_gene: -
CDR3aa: CASSVDASYNEQFF

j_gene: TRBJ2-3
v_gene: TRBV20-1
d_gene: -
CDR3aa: CSASPSGTQYF

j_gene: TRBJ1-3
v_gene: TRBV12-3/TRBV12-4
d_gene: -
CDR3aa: CASSVSSVAGNTIYF

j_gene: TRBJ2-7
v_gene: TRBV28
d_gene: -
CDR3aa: CASSSRSTELKYF

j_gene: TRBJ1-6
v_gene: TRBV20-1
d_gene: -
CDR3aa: CSATKGDRNSPLHF

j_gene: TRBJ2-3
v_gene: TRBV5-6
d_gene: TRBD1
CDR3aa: CASSLTGGASDTQYF

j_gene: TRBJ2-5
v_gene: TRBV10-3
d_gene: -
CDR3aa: CAISYQGSETQYF

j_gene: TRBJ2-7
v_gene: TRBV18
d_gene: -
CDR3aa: CASSPQRQEWASEQYF

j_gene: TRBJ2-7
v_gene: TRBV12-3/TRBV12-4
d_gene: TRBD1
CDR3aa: CASSRSQGAYEQYF

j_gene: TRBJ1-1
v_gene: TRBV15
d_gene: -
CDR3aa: CATSRDLDIEAFF

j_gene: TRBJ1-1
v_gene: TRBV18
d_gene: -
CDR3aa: CASSPIRGGDTEAFF

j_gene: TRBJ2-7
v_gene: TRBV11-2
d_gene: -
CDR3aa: CASSQSHSPYEQYF

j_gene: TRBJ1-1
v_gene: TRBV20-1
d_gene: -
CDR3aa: CSASPSGHTEAFF

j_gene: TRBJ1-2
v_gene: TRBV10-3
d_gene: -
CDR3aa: CAIWAQGYTF

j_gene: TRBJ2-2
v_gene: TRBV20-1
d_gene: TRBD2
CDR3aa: CSARGISGGANTGELFF

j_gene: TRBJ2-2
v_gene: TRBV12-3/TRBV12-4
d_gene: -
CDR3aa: CASSPRRAGAPTGELFF

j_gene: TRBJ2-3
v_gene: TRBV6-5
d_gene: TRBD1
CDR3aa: CASSDSYRGDTQYF

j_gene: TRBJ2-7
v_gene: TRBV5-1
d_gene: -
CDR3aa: CASSFYGLSSYEQYF

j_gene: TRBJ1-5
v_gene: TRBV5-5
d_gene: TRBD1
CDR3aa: CASSRTGGDNQPQHF

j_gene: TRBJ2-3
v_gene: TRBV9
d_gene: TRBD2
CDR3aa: CASSVPRLAETSSTDTQYF

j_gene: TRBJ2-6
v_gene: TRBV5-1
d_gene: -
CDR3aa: CASSFQGSGANVLTF

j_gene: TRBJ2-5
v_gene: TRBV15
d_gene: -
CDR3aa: CATSRVQTEQETQYF

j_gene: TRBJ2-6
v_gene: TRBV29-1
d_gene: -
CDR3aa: CSVETDLNSGANVLIF

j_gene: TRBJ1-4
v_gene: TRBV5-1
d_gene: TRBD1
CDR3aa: CASSERQGGQLFF

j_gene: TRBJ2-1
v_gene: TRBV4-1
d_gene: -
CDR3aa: CASSHPGEWNEQFF

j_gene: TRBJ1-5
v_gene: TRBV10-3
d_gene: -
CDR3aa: CAISVSPGGETQHF

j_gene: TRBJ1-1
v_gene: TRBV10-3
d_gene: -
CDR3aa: CAIRDRDGPLNTEAFF

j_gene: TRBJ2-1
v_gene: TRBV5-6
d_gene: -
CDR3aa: CASSLRLGPGPYNEQFF

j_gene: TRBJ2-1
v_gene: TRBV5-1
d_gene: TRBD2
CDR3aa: CATGSGGADNEQFF

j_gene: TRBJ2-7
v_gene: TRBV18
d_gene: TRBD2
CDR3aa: CASSPASGGAYEQYF

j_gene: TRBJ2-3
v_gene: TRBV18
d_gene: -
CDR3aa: CASSSDEYTDTQYF

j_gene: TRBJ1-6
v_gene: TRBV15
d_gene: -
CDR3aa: CATSRVYNSPLHF

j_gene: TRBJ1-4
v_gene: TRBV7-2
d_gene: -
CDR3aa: CASSLVGGPAGEKLFF

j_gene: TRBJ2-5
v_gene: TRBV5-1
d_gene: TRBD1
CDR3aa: CASSARTGLIVTQYF

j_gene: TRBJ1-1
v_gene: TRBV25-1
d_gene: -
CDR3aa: CASSSGGDASEAFF

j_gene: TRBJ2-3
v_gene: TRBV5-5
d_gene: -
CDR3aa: CASSFIQGAGGTQYF

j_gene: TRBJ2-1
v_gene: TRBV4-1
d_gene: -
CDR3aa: CASSQGASANNEQFF

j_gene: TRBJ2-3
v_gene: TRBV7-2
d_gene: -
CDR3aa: CASSMGTASTDTQYF

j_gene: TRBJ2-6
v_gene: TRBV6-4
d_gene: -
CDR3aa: CASSSSWHSGANVLTF

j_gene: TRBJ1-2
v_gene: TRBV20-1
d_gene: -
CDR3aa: CSAREEAYYGYTF

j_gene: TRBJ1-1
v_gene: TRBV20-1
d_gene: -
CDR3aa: CSARLEGSPNTEAFF